These 13 T cell receptor beta chains share one sample of origin, sequenced in a study of blood T cells in healthy people across ages. Together with a sample-barcoded 5' primer, a J-beta primer mix was included in a second PCR lasting about 6 to 11 cycles. A single record per CDR3 protein comes from TCRdb applying MiXCR to the 5' RACE reads. The sample carries approximately 900,000 distinct CDR3 sequences, almost 30% recorded once. These data were likewise used in another study, on T cells of mothers and their children.

The source material was blood. The receptors were gathered from a woman aged 40-49 years in good health.

There are many counts of this clonotype. The chain carries TRBV6-6 and TRBJ2-3; 8 bases are a match to TRBD2. The trim removed 5 bases at V and 0 bases at J, leaving 4 bases unmatched. This CDR3 comprises 15 residues. Per the germline V gene, CDR1 is MNHNY and CDR2 is SVGAGI (reference sequence). The CDR3 DNA sequence: TGTGCCAGCAGTCGTCAGCGGGGGAGCACAGATACGCAGTATTTT. Its translation is CASSRQRGSTDTQYF.

This clonotype was picked up a small number of times. Mismatch with germline at one junction end may stem from a read error. The chain combines TRBV7-2 with TRBJ2-1; D not certain. In germline, CDR1 is SGHTA, CDR2 FQGNSA. This CDR3 is 16 amino acids long. DNA for the CDR3: TGTGCCAGCAGCTTAGCTGTCGCCGTCTCCCACAATGAGCAGTTCTTC. Its protein product is CASSLAVAVSHNEQFF.

This clonotype came up a few times. V gene TRBV6-5 combines with J gene TRBJ1-2; 11 nucleotides align to TRBD1. This CDR3 is 14 amino acids long. Per germline, CDR1 MNHEY and CDR2 SVGAGI. The junction had 7 bases not matched to a gene; V was cut back by 6 bases and J by 7 bases. CDR3 in amino acids: CASSMGQGVRGYTF. The CDR3 DNA is TGTGCCAGCAGCATGGGACAGGGGGTTCGTGGCTACACCTTC.

This clonotype was observed at least ten times. The gene calls are TRBV4-3 and TRBJ2-7, with TRBD1 matching 9 bases. CDR1 is LGHNA and CDR2 is YSLEER in the germline V gene. This CDR3 is 15 amino acids long. V trimming: 2 bases; J trimming: 1 base; junction bases outside the gene matches: 3. CDR3 sequence: CASSQSTGGSYEQYF. As DNA, the CDR3 is TGCGCCAGCAGCCAATCGACAGGGGGATCCTACGAGCAGTACTTC.

The rearrangement links TRBV19 to TRBJ2-2, with 9 bases aligning to TRBD1. Unmatched junction bases numbered 15, after V lost 9 bases and J lost 4 bases. This CDR3 is built from 17 residues. Germline-derived CDR1 and CDR2 are LNHDA and SQIVND (reference sequence). Here the CDR3 reads CASTKITGGAATGELFF. As DNA, the CDR3 is TGTGCCAGCACCAAGATAACAGGGGGCGCCGCCACCGGGGAGCTGTTTTTT.

There are a few counts of this clonotype. The rearrangement links TRBV7-3 to TRBJ2-1; 7 positions agree with TRBD2. The CDR3 totals 15 residues. V lost 4 bases and J lost 5; bases outside the gene matches: 8. Germline loops: CDR1 SGHTA, CDR2 FQGTGA. The CDR3 DNA is TGTGCCAGCAGCTCCCCGGCTAGCGGCCACAATGAGCAGTTCTTC. Residues: CASSSPASGHNEQFF.

In its sample, this clonotype was seen a few times. This chain connects TRBV28 to TRBJ1-5, with unresolved D. The germline V gene has CDR1 MDHEN and CDR2 SYDVKM. The CDR3 length is 17 residues. The V end was cut by 6 bases, the J end by 2 bases, with 20 bases between. The CDR3 loop reads CASRTDEGWEGNQPQHF. The DNA of the CDR3 is TGTGCCAGCAGGACCGATGAAGGCTGGGAGGGCAATCAGCCCCAGCATTTT. The whole variable domain, remainder taken from reference TRBV28 and TRBJ1-5, is DVKVTQSSRYLVKRTGEKVFLECVQDMDHENMFWYRQDPGLGLRLIYFSYDVKMKEKGDIPEGYSVSREKKERFSLILESASTNQTSMYLCASRTDEGWEGNQPQHFGDGTRLSIL.

Details on this clonotype: The junction shows a germline mismatch at one end, possibly a read error. The CDR3 loop reads CASSQGSRVLGASF. For the CDR3, the DNA is TGTGCCAGCAGCCAAGGGTCTCGAGTCCTCGGGGCTTCCTTT. The rearrangement joins TRBV14 to TRBJ1-1, with D maybe TRBD1 (5 bases). The germline V gene encodes CDR1 SGHDN and CDR2 FVKESK. This CDR3 has 14 residues.

This clonotype was seen more than once but under ten times. This chain joins TRBV7-3 and TRBJ2-1, with 13 bases fitting TRBD2. The CDR3 runs 15 residues. Germline CDR1 SGHTA, CDR2 FQGTGA. V shed 5 bases and J 8 bases; nucleotides not matched to a gene: 6. CDR3 protein: CASSTGTSGADEQFF. In DNA form, the CDR3 reads TGTGCCAGCAGCACCGGGACTAGCGGGGCCGATGAGCAGTTCTTC.

The chain joins TRBV5-1 to TRBJ2-7; 9 nucleotides align to TRBD2. Germline V lookup: CDR1 SGHRS, CDR2 YFSETQ. The CDR3 has 14 residues. V dropped 3 bases and J dropped 6; count of bases not matched to a gene: 7. CDR3 amino acids: CASSSRTAGGEQYF. Here the CDR3 DNA reads TGCGCCAGCAGCTCCCGGACAGCGGGGGGCGAGCAGTACTTC. The full variable domain, completed using reference TRBV5-1 and TRBJ2-7, is KAGVTQTPRYLIKTRGQQVTLSCSPISGHRSVSWYQQTPGQGLQFLFEYFSETQRNKGNFPGRFSGRQFSNSRSEMNVSTLELGDSALYLCASSSRTAGGEQYFGPGTRLTVT.

This clonotype was detected many times. The gene calls are TRBV6-1 and TRBJ2-7; possibly TRBD1 or TRBD2 for D (5 bases each). Germline values: CDR1 MNHNS, CDR2 SASEGT. Trimming shortened V by 8 bases and J by 3 bases, and 14 bases separated the two germline ends. There are 13 residues in the CDR3. CDR3 residues: CASASGQGYEQYF. CDR3 in DNA: TGTGCCAGCGCGTCGGGGCAAGGCTACGAGCAGTACTTC.

The chain is built from TRBV28 and TRBJ2-1, with unresolved D. Between the trimmed V and J ends, which lost 3 bases and 14 bases, there was a span of 14 bases. The CDR3 spans 12 residues. Germline V gene sequence: CDR1 MDHEN, CDR2 SYDVKM. DNA of the CDR3: TGTGCCAGCAGTTTCATCGGACGTAAAAAGTTCTTC. Its translation is CASSFIGRKKFF.

V gene TRBV7-2 combines with J gene TRBJ1-3, with D possibly being TRBD1 (6 bases). In germline, CDR1 is SGHTA, CDR2 FQGNSA. Trimming pared 5 bases from V and 0 bases from J, leaving 11 bases between. This CDR3 has 15 amino acids. This CDR3 reads CASSLGTPSGNTIYF. CDR3 coding DNA: TGTGCCAGCAGCCTTGGGACACCCTCTGGAAACACCATATATTTT.